This T cell receptor beta chain was obtained from a study of blood T cell repertoires in COVID-19. Germline V gene data show CDR1 as SGHRS and CDR2 as YFSETQ. V was pared by 3 bases and J by 10 bases, with 4 bases of the junction left unmatched. The CDR3 consists of 12 residues. This study enrolled people aged roughly 18 to 100 from around 26 US geographic areas. Produced via immunoSEQ multiplex PCR; TCRdb's table is partial and in-frame only. The table lists fewer than 350,000 clones, roughly 90% of them singletons. The receptor comes from a woman aged 35 to 49 with acute COVID-19. V gene TRBV5-1 combines with J gene TRBJ2-1, with TRBD1 matching over 7 bases. The specimen was PBMCs or T cells enriched from blood (not recorded which). The CDR3, as DNA: TGCGCCAGCAGCTCTCCGGGACAGGAGCAGTTCTTC. This sequence encodes CASSSPGQEQFF.